One sample yielded the 5 T cell receptor beta chains listed below, sequenced in a study of tumor-infiltrating lymphocytes in localized non-small cell lung cancer. Measured with immunoSEQ multiplex PCR; TCRdb has only the in-frame clones, and not every one. Of about 7,000 clones detected, around two thirds appear once; the ten largest clones hold about 7.1%. The sequencing sample was made of uninvolved lung tissue not adjacent to the tumor. These receptor sequences come from a human donor with non-small cell lung cancer.

The chain employs TRBV28 and TRBJ1-4; D is perhaps TRBD1 (5 bases). The CDR3 is 16 residues long. Germline V gene sequence: CDR1 MDHEN, CDR2 SYDVKM. The V end lost 5 bases, the J end lost 8 bases, and 21 bases lay between the germline ends. The DNA of the CDR3 is TGTGCCAGCAGTACCATCATCCCCCTCAGGGACGAAAAACTGTTTTTT. It codes for CASSTIIPLRDEKLFF.

Judged by abundance, this clone is medium-sized. The V call is TRBV4-3, the J call TRBJ2-3; tentatively, D is TRBD1 or TRBD2 (5 bases each). Deletions cut 0 bases from V and 5 bases from J, with 12 bases between. CDR1 is LGHNA and CDR2 is YSLEER in the germline V gene. The CDR3 spans 15 residues. In DNA, the CDR3 is TGCGCCAGCAGCCAAGATGCCAGGGCGGGAGATACGCAGTATTTT. Amino acid sequence: CASSQDARAGDTQYF.

The chain joins TRBV7-6 to TRBJ1-4; D may be TRBD1 (5 bases). CDR3 length: 13 residues. Germline CDR1 reads SGHVS; CDR2 reads FNYEAQ. The V and J ends lost 1 base and 5 bases respectively, with 5 bases between them. CDR3 coding DNA: TGTGCCAGCAGCTTAGACAGGAATGAAAAACTGTTTTTT. It encodes CASSLDRNEKLFF.

The genes are TRBV7-2 and TRBJ2-7; 8 nucleotides align to TRBD1. The CDR3 has 15 amino acids. Per germline, CDR1 SGHTA and CDR2 FQGNSA. V lost 5 bases to trimming and J lost 3 bases; unmatched junction nucleotides: 9. CDR3 nucleotides: TGTGCCAGCAGCGCCCAAACGGGACAGGTCTACGAGCAGTACTTC. Protein sequence: CASSAQTGQVYEQYF.

This clone was recorded only once. The junction shows a germline mismatch at one end, possibly a read error. The gene calls are TRBV19 and TRBJ2-7; 10 nucleotides match TRBD1. Germline assignment: CDR1 LNHDA and CDR2 SQIVND (reference sequence). This CDR3 has 14 amino acids. This CDR3 reads CASRNNHLGTGVNF. In DNA form, the CDR3 reads TGTGCCAGTCGCAATAACCACCTCGGGACAGGGGTTAACTTC.